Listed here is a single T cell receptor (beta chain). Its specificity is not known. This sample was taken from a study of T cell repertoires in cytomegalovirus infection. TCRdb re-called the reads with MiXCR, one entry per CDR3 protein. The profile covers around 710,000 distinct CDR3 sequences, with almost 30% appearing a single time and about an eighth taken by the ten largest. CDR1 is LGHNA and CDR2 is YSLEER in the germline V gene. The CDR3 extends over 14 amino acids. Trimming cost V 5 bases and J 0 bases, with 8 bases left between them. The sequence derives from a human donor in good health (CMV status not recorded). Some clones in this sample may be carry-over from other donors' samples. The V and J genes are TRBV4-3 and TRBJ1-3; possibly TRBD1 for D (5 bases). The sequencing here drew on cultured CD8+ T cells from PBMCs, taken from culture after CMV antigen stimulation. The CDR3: CASSGGFSGNTIYF. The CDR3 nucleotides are TGCGCCAGCAGCGGGGGATTCTCTGGAAACACCATATATTTT.